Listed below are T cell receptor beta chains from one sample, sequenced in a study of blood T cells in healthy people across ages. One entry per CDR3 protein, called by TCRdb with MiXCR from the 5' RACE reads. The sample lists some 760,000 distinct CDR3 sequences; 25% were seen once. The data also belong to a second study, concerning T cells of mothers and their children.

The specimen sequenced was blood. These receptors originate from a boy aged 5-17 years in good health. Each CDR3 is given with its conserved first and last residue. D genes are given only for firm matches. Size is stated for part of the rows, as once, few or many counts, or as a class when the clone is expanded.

cdr3_aa: CSAFLTSGKLYEQYF
cdr3_nt: TGCAGTGCCTTCCTGACTAGCGGGAAACTTTACGAGCAGTACTTC
d_call: TRBD2
v_call: TRBV20-1
clone_size: -
j_call: TRBJ2-7

cdr3_aa: CASKAKREDYNEQFF
cdr3_nt: TGTGCCAGCAAGGCAAAGCGGGAGGACTACAATGAGCAGTTCTTC
d_call: TRBD2
v_call: TRBV6-2/TRBV6-3
clone_size: few
j_call: TRBJ2-1

cdr3_aa: CASSLAGFWNTEAFF
cdr3_nt: TGCGCCAGCAGCTTAGCAGGGTTTTGGAACACTGAAGCTTTCTTT
d_call: -
v_call: TRBV5-1
clone_size: few
j_call: TRBJ1-1

cdr3_aa: CASSPGQGWMTGELFF
cdr3_nt: TGTGCCAGCAGCCCAGGACAGGGATGGATGACCGGGGAGCTGTTTTTT
d_call: TRBD1
v_call: TRBV7-3
clone_size: -
j_call: TRBJ2-2

cdr3_aa: CASSPSTESTEAFF
cdr3_nt: TGTGCCAGCAGTCCGTCGACAGAGAGCACTGAAGCTTTCTTT
d_call: -
v_call: TRBV12-3/TRBV12-4
clone_size: -
j_call: TRBJ1-1

cdr3_aa: CASMPYLYNEQFF
cdr3_nt: TGTGCCAGCATGCCCTACCTCTACAATGAGCAGTTCTTC
d_call: -
v_call: TRBV6-2/TRBV6-3
clone_size: -
j_call: TRBJ2-1

cdr3_aa: CASSDLTGEETQYF
cdr3_nt: TGTGCCAGCAGTGATCTTACAGGGGAAGAGACCCAGTACTTC
d_call: TRBD1
v_call: TRBV25-1
clone_size: few
j_call: TRBJ2-5

cdr3_aa: CASSPMRGNSPLHF
cdr3_nt: TGTGCCAGCAGCCCTATGCGGGGTAATTCACCCCTCCACTTT
d_call: -
v_call: TRBV7-2
clone_size: -
j_call: TRBJ1-6

cdr3_aa: CASNGNVLTF
cdr3_nt: TGTGCCAGCAATGGCAACGTCCTGACTTTC
d_call: -
v_call: TRBV28
clone_size: -
j_call: TRBJ2-6

cdr3_aa: CASSFGQGLEFF
cdr3_nt: TGTGCCAGCAGTTTCGGACAGGGCCTAGAGTTCTTC
d_call: TRBD1
v_call: TRBV28
clone_size: -
j_call: TRBJ2-1

cdr3_aa: CASSDGRPSTDTQYF
cdr3_nt: TGTGCCAGCAGTGATGGGCGCCCTAGCACAGATACGCAGTATTTT
d_call: -
v_call: TRBV2
clone_size: -
j_call: TRBJ2-3

cdr3_aa: CASSLTVVPYEQYF
cdr3_nt: TGTGCCAGCAGTTTAACAGTGGTTCCCTACGAGCAGTACTTC
d_call: -
v_call: TRBV28
clone_size: once
j_call: TRBJ2-7

cdr3_aa: CASSDGASEGNEQFF
cdr3_nt: TGTGCCAGCAGTGACGGGGCTAGCGAAGGCAATGAGCAGTTCTTC
d_call: -
v_call: TRBV2
clone_size: -
j_call: TRBJ2-1

cdr3_aa: CATSRDLEDTQYF
cdr3_nt: TGTGCCACCAGCAGAGATCTTGAAGATACGCAGTATTTT
d_call: -
v_call: TRBV15
clone_size: few
j_call: TRBJ2-3

cdr3_aa: CSARDRDRGSNEQFF
cdr3_nt: TGCAGTGCTAGAGACCGGGACAGGGGGAGCAATGAGCAGTTCTTC
d_call: TRBD1
v_call: TRBV20-1
clone_size: -
j_call: TRBJ2-1

cdr3_aa: CASSLPRLAGWHEQFF
cdr3_nt: TGTGCCAGCAGCCTGCCTCGACTAGCGGGGTGGCATGAGCAGTTCTTC
d_call: TRBD2
v_call: TRBV7-2
clone_size: few
j_call: TRBJ2-1

cdr3_aa: CASSQEGLEETQYF
cdr3_nt: TGTGCCAGCAGCCAAGAAGGACTAGAAGAGACCCAGTACTTC
d_call: TRBD2
v_call: TRBV4-2
clone_size: -
j_call: TRBJ2-5

cdr3_aa: CASSVGRVGEKLFF
cdr3_nt: TGTGCCAGCAGCGTAGGAAGGGTCGGCGAAAAACTGTTTTTT
d_call: -
v_call: TRBV9
clone_size: -
j_call: TRBJ1-4

cdr3_aa: CASSRFGETGNTIYF
cdr3_nt: TGTGCCAGCTCCCGGTTTGGAGAGACTGGAAACACCATATATTTT
d_call: -
v_call: TRBV2
clone_size: few
j_call: TRBJ1-3

cdr3_aa: CASRYAFSGGNEKLFF
cdr3_nt: TGTGCCAGCAGATACGCCTTTTCAGGGGGGAATGAAAAACTGTTTTTT
d_call: TRBD1
v_call: TRBV6-5
clone_size: -
j_call: TRBJ1-4

cdr3_aa: CASSDRLAGNTGELFF
cdr3_nt: TGTGCCAGCAGTGACAGACTAGCGGGGAACACCGGGGAGCTGTTTTTT
d_call: TRBD2
v_call: TRBV28
clone_size: -
j_call: TRBJ2-2

cdr3_aa: CASSLAGGARNEQFF
cdr3_nt: TGCGCCAGCAGCTTGGCAGGGGGCGCGCGAAATGAGCAGTTCTTC
d_call: TRBD1
v_call: TRBV5-1
clone_size: few
j_call: TRBJ2-1

cdr3_aa: CSARAPDYGYTF
cdr3_nt: TGCAGTGCTAGAGCCCCCGACTATGGCTACACCTTC
d_call: -
v_call: TRBV20-1
clone_size: few
j_call: TRBJ1-2

cdr3_aa: CASSFRAGGQETQYF
cdr3_nt: TGTGCCAGCAGTTTTAGAGCGGGGGGTCAAGAGACCCAGTACTTC
d_call: TRBD2
v_call: TRBV12-3/TRBV12-4
clone_size: few
j_call: TRBJ2-5

cdr3_aa: CASSVLQGGETQYF
cdr3_nt: TGTGCCAGCAGTGTATTACAGGGGGGAGAGACCCAGTACTTC
d_call: TRBD1
v_call: TRBV25-1
clone_size: few
j_call: TRBJ2-5

cdr3_aa: CASSSMLAGLQETQYF
cdr3_nt: TGTGCCAGCAGTTCGATGTTAGCGGGACTCCAAGAGACCCAGTACTTC
d_call: TRBD2
v_call: TRBV27
clone_size: few
j_call: TRBJ2-5

cdr3_aa: CASSEGYQETQYF
cdr3_nt: TGTGCCAGCAGTGAAGGATACCAAGAGACCCAGTACTTC
d_call: -
v_call: TRBV25-1
clone_size: many
j_call: TRBJ2-5

cdr3_aa: CAIRSTGADNEQFF
cdr3_nt: TGTGCCATCAGATCGACAGGGGCGGATAATGAGCAGTTCTTC
d_call: TRBD1
v_call: TRBV10-3
clone_size: -
j_call: TRBJ2-1

cdr3_aa: CASSLYLGGQETQYF
cdr3_nt: TGTGCCAGCAGTTTATATCTCGGGGGCCAAGAGACCCAGTACTTC
d_call: -
v_call: TRBV12-3/TRBV12-4
clone_size: -
j_call: TRBJ2-5

cdr3_aa: CASTRLAVGTQYF
cdr3_nt: TGTGCCAGCACTCGACTAGCGGTCGGGACCCAGTACTTC
d_call: TRBD2
v_call: TRBV28
clone_size: few
j_call: TRBJ2-5

cdr3_aa: CASTGGRKLFF
cdr3_nt: TGCGCCAGCACCGGAGGGAGAAAACTGTTTTTT
d_call: -
v_call: TRBV5-1
clone_size: -
j_call: TRBJ1-4

cdr3_aa: CASTLDKQGAMNTEAFF
cdr3_nt: TGTGCCAGCACCCTGGATAAACAGGGGGCCATGAACACTGAAGCTTTCTTT
d_call: TRBD1
v_call: TRBV2
clone_size: few
j_call: TRBJ1-1

cdr3_aa: CSARVAGQGSYEQYF
cdr3_nt: TGCAGTGCTAGAGTCGCGGGACAGGGTTCCTACGAGCAGTACTTC
d_call: TRBD1
v_call: TRBV20-1
clone_size: few
j_call: TRBJ2-7

cdr3_aa: CATSSQGGEREQFF
cdr3_nt: TGTGCCACCAGCAGCCAAGGGGGCGAACGGGAGCAGTTCTTC
d_call: TRBD1
v_call: TRBV15
clone_size: few
j_call: TRBJ2-1

cdr3_aa: CSVEVGPNTGELFF
cdr3_nt: TGCAGCGTTGAAGTGGGGCCGAACACCGGGGAGCTGTTTTTT
d_call: -
v_call: TRBV29-1
clone_size: -
j_call: TRBJ2-2

cdr3_aa: CASSLFRGTNEKLFF
cdr3_nt: TGTGCCAGCAGCTTATTCAGAGGGACTAATGAAAAACTGTTTTTT
d_call: -
v_call: TRBV5-6
clone_size: -
j_call: TRBJ1-4

cdr3_aa: CASRSSVEAGELFF
cdr3_nt: TGCGCCAGCAGGAGCTCAGTTGAAGCCGGGGAGCTGTTTTTT
d_call: -
v_call: TRBV5-1
clone_size: -
j_call: TRBJ2-2

cdr3_aa: CSARPTDRNGNTIYF
cdr3_nt: TGCAGTGCTAGACCTACCGACAGGAATGGAAACACCATATATTTT
d_call: -
v_call: TRBV20-1
clone_size: few
j_call: TRBJ1-3

cdr3_aa: CASSYSQARTQYF
cdr3_nt: TGTGCCAGCAGTTACTCTCAGGCGAGGACCCAGTACTTC
d_call: -
v_call: TRBV6-6
clone_size: few
j_call: TRBJ2-5

cdr3_aa: CASREGEVGNTEAFF
cdr3_nt: TGTGCCAGCAGGGAAGGGGAGGTCGGGAACACTGAAGCTTTCTTT
d_call: -
v_call: TRBV12-3/TRBV12-4
clone_size: -
j_call: TRBJ1-1

cdr3_aa: CASSLSTPGGAETQYF
cdr3_nt: TGTGCCAGCAGTTTATCGACGCCCGGGGGAGCAGAGACCCAGTACTTC
d_call: -
v_call: TRBV27
clone_size: few
j_call: TRBJ2-5

cdr3_aa: CASSSPRNYGYTF
cdr3_nt: TGTGCCAGCAGCTCCCCCCGGAACTATGGCTACACCTTC
d_call: -
v_call: TRBV9
clone_size: -
j_call: TRBJ1-2

cdr3_aa: CASSGQVGGHNEQFF
cdr3_nt: TGTGCCAGCAGCGGGCAGGTGGGAGGACACAATGAGCAGTTCTTC
d_call: -
v_call: TRBV9
clone_size: -
j_call: TRBJ2-1

cdr3_aa: CASDLAYEQYF
cdr3_nt: TGTGCCAGCGATCTAGCCTACGAGCAGTACTTC
d_call: -
v_call: TRBV6-1
clone_size: few
j_call: TRBJ2-7

cdr3_aa: CSVPTMNTEAFF
cdr3_nt: TGCAGCGTTCCAACCATGAACACTGAAGCTTTCTTT
d_call: -
v_call: TRBV29-1
clone_size: -
j_call: TRBJ1-1

cdr3_aa: CASSTLAGEVVETQYF
cdr3_nt: TGTGCCAGCAGCACACTAGCGGGAGAGGTGGTAGAGACCCAGTACTTC
d_call: TRBD2
v_call: TRBV7-6
clone_size: -
j_call: TRBJ2-5

cdr3_aa: CASTTRGQANTEAFF
cdr3_nt: TGCGCCAGCACTACCAGGGGACAGGCCAACACTGAAGCTTTCTTT
d_call: TRBD1
v_call: TRBV5-1
clone_size: few
j_call: TRBJ1-1

cdr3_aa: CASSQSRNQPQHF
cdr3_nt: TGTGCCAGCAGCCAATCTAGGAATCAGCCCCAGCATTTT
d_call: -
v_call: TRBV3-1
clone_size: once
j_call: TRBJ1-5

cdr3_aa: CASTPGRYSGANVLTF
cdr3_nt: TGTGCCAGCACCCCGGGACGATACTCTGGGGCCAACGTCCTGACTTTC
d_call: -
v_call: TRBV6-2/TRBV6-3
clone_size: few
j_call: TRBJ2-6

cdr3_aa: CASSLTGPRVGYTF
cdr3_nt: TGTGCCAGCAGCTTGACGGGACCCCGTGTGGGCTACACCTTC
d_call: -
v_call: TRBV7-2
clone_size: -
j_call: TRBJ1-2

cdr3_aa: CASSIEADTGELFF
cdr3_nt: TGTGCCAGCAGCATAGAGGCTGATACCGGGGAGCTGTTTTTT
d_call: -
v_call: TRBV9
clone_size: few
j_call: TRBJ2-2

cdr3_aa: CASSPSSGGNEQYF
cdr3_nt: TGTGCCAGCAGCCCCTCTAGCGGGGGGAACGAGCAGTACTTC
d_call: TRBD2
v_call: TRBV3-1
clone_size: -
j_call: TRBJ2-7

cdr3_aa: CASSLGSMEDGLLYEQYF
cdr3_nt: TGTGCCAGCAGCTTAGGGTCGATGGAGGACGGCCTATTATACGAGCAGTACTTC
d_call: -
v_call: TRBV7-6
clone_size: few
j_call: TRBJ2-7

cdr3_aa: CSARRSLVGEKLFF
cdr3_nt: TGCAGTGCACGGCGGAGTCTCGTGGGTGAAAAACTGTTTTTT
d_call: -
v_call: TRBV20-1
clone_size: -
j_call: TRBJ1-4

cdr3_aa: CASSQLLLPFNEKLFF
cdr3_nt: TGCGCCAGCAGCCAATTATTGTTACCCTTTAATGAAAAACTGTTTTTT
d_call: -
v_call: TRBV4-1
clone_size: few
j_call: TRBJ1-4

cdr3_aa: CAISDDSSGNTIYF
cdr3_nt: TGTGCCATCAGTGATGACAGCTCTGGAAACACCATATATTTT
d_call: -
v_call: TRBV10-3
clone_size: few
j_call: TRBJ1-3

cdr3_aa: CATSDLWRGPAGQYF
cdr3_nt: TGTGCCACCAGTGATTTGTGGAGGGGTCCGGCTGGGCAGTACTTC
d_call: -
v_call: TRBV24-1
clone_size: -
j_call: TRBJ2-7

cdr3_aa: CASSFGFSGIYEQYF
cdr3_nt: TGTGCCAGCAGCTTCGGCTTTAGCGGGATCTACGAGCAGTACTTC
d_call: TRBD2
v_call: TRBV11-2
clone_size: -
j_call: TRBJ2-7

cdr3_aa: CATRLAGGPNEQFF
cdr3_nt: TGTGCCACTCGGCTAGCGGGAGGGCCCAATGAGCAGTTCTTC
d_call: TRBD2
v_call: TRBV6-5
clone_size: -
j_call: TRBJ2-1

cdr3_aa: CASSLEGMVDTQYF
cdr3_nt: TGTGCCAGCAGTTTAGAGGGGATGGTCGATACGCAGTATTTT
d_call: -
v_call: TRBV28
clone_size: few
j_call: TRBJ2-3